These 24 T cell receptor beta chains share one sample of origin, sequenced in a study of cytomegalovirus exposure and HLA in healthy donors. 60 Vbeta and 13 Jbeta primers were used in PCR. Sequenced by immunoSEQ multiplex PCR; TCRdb stores in-frame clones only, minus some. The sample includes some 150,000 clones, less than 80% of them seen just once. The sequencing input was PBMCs. The receptors were sampled from a female donor in good health and CMV-seropositive.

The chain carries TRBV12-5 and TRBJ2-7; 8 bases align to TRBD1. Losses at the gene ends were 4 bases for V and 6 bases for J; bases not matched to a gene: 5. The CDR3 consists of 13 residues. Germline CDR1 LGHNT, CDR2 FRNRAP. Here the CDR3 DNA reads TGTGCTAGTGGTTCCGACAGGGGTTCCGAGCAGTACTTC. Protein product: CASGSDRGSEQYF.

The rearrangement links TRBV27 to TRBJ1-5, with TRBD1 identical over 9 bases. Germline CDR1 and CDR2: MNHEY and SMNVEV (reference sequence). The CDR3 contains 14 residues. Trimming at V came to 5 bases and at J to 9 bases, leaving 8 bases not matched to a gene. CDR3 coding DNA: TGTGCCAGCAGTACTGGGACAGGGACAGGGCCCCAGCATTTT. It specifies CASSTGTGTGPQHF.

The J gene is TRBJ1-1, the V gene TRBV11-2, with 10 bases lining up with TRBD1. This CDR3 is built from 16 residues. V shed 3 bases and J 7 bases; nucleotides not matched to a gene: 11. Germline V gene data show CDR1 as SGHAT and CDR2 as FQNNGV. The CDR3 DNA reads as TGTGCCAGCAGCTTGACAGGGGGCTTAAATAAGGGTGAAGCTTTCTTT. It yields the protein CASSLTGGLNKGEAFF.

This clone was observed a few times. The chain joins TRBV7-9 to TRBJ2-3; no reliable D call. V lost 5 bases, J lost 0 bases, and 12 bases lay in between. The germline V gene encodes CDR1 SEHNR and CDR2 FQNEAQ (reference sequence). CDR3 length: 15 residues. For the CDR3, the DNA is TGTGCCAGCAGCCCCCCTGAGTACAGCACAGATACGCAGTATTTT. The encoded protein is CASSPPEYSTDTQYF.

This clone was found a few times. The chain is built from TRBV30 and TRBJ2-2, with 7 nucleotides matching TRBD1. This CDR3 is 13 amino acids long. V dropped 3 bases and J dropped 4; count of bases not matched to a gene: 2. The germline V gene has CDR1 GTSNPN and CDR2 SVGIG (reference sequence). In DNA form, the CDR3 reads TGTGCCTGGAGGAACAGGGGCACCGGGGAGCTGTTTTTT. Residues: CAWRNRGTGELFF. Combining the CDR3 with reference TRBV30 and TRBJ2-2 gives the whole variable domain SQTIHQWPATLVQPVGSPLSLECTVEGTSNPNLYWYRQAAGRGLQLLFYSVGIGQISSEVPQNLSASRPQDRQFILSSKKLLLSDSGFYLCAWRNRGTGELFFGEGSRLTVL.

This clone has only a few counts. The rearrangement joins TRBV30 to TRBJ2-5; 9 positions agree with TRBD1. The J call could be wrong; TRBJ2-7 is a better fit for the DNA end. CDR3 length: 14 residues. Germline-derived CDR1 and CDR2 are GTSNPN and SVGIG (reference sequence). CDR3 sequence reads: CAWSPVTGGYEQYF. In DNA, the CDR3 is TGTGCCTGGAGTCCCGTGACAGGGGGCTACGAGCAGTACTTC.

The chain links TRBV19 to TRBJ1-1, with D unresolved. Germline CDR1 and CDR2: LNHDA and SQIVND (reference sequence). Trimming shortened V by 7 bases and J by 5 bases, and 11 bases separated the two germline ends. There are 12 residues in the CDR3. In DNA, the CDR3 is TGTGCCAGTACCTCAGCGGGGACTGAAGCTTTCTTT. Its translation: CASTSAGTEAFF.

V and J are TRBV19 and TRBJ2-5; 8 positions agree with TRBD2. The CDR3 totals 15 residues. After removal of 4 bases from V and 2 bases from J, the junction contained 6 bases not matched to a gene. Germline values: CDR1 LNHDA, CDR2 SQIVND (reference sequence). CDR3 sequence: CASSRAGDIQETQYF. The CDR3 DNA reads as TGTGCCAGTAGTAGAGCGGGGGATATACAAGAGACCCAGTACTTC.

This chain links TRBV5-1 with TRBJ2-3; 9 bases line up with TRBD1. From germline, CDR1 is SGHRS and CDR2 YFSETQ. This CDR3 is built from 16 residues. Trimming removed 4 bases from V and 3 bases from J; junction bases left unmatched: 9. CDR3 region: CASSPDRGFFTDTQYF. In DNA, the CDR3 is TGCGCCAGCAGCCCGGACAGGGGTTTTTTTACAGATACGCAGTATTTT. The variable domain in full, completed from reference TRBV5-1 and TRBJ2-3, reads KAGVTQTPRYLIKTRGQQVTLSCSPISGHRSVSWYQQTPGQGLQFLFEYFSETQRNKGNFPGRFSGRQFSNSRSEMNVSTLELGDSALYLCASSPDRGFFTDTQYFGPGTRLTVL.

The J gene is TRBJ1-5, the V gene TRBV10-2; the D gene is possibly TRBD1 (6 bases). Germline V gives CDR1 WSHSY, CDR2 SAAADI. V dropped 5 bases and J dropped 4 bases, with 12 bases sitting between them. The CDR3 covers 14 residues. The CDR3: CASSRQAGNQPQHF. For the CDR3, the DNA is TGCGCCAGCAGTAGACAGGCAGGAAATCAGCCCCAGCATTTT.

In regard to this clone: The sample contains more than one DNA sequence encoding this CDR3. This sequence joins TRBV10-3 and TRBJ2-7, with 7 nucleotides matching TRBD2. V dropped 4 bases and J dropped 1; count of bases not matched to a gene: 1. Germline V lookup: CDR1 ENHRY, CDR2 SYGVKD. This CDR3 region has 13 residues. The CDR3 region has the DNA TGTGCCATCAGTGGGGGACTATCCTACGAGCAGTACTTC. Its protein is CAISGGLSYEQYF.

The chain links TRBV5-6 to TRBJ2-5; 10 bases line up with TRBD2. CDR3 length: 16 amino acids. CDR1 and CDR2 (germline): SGHDT, YYEEEE. The J segment lost 1 base and the V segment lost 0 bases, leaving 3 bases of the junction unmatched. CDR3 protein: CASSLVQREGQETQYF. The CDR3 DNA sequence: TGTGCCAGCAGCTTGGTTCAGCGGGAGGGCCAAGAGACCCAGTACTTC.

V is TRBV19 and J is TRBJ2-3; 12 bases fit TRBD1. Germline-derived CDR1 and CDR2 are LNHDA and SQIVND (reference sequence). The CDR3 has 16 residues. J lost 4 bases, V lost 6 bases, and 8 bases had no gene match. Written as DNA, the CDR3 is TGTGCCAGTAGGGAGACCGGGACAGGGGGCCCAGATACGCAGTATTTT. Protein sequence: CASRETGTGGPDTQYF.

This chain connects TRBV25-1 to TRBJ2-3, with D maybe TRBD2 (6 bases). The CDR3 totals 13 residues. Germline CDR1 reads MGHDK; CDR2 reads SYGVNS. V was cut by 5 bases and J by 4 bases, with 10 bases left in between. The CDR3 nucleotides read TGTGCCAGCAGTTTCGGGAGAGCAGATACGCAGTATTTT. Its translation is CASSFGRADTQYF.

This chain links TRBV5-4 with TRBJ2-5; 9 bases match TRBD1. The J segment lost 5 bases and the V segment lost 4 bases, leaving 9 bases of the junction unmatched. This CDR3 has 15 residues. The germline V gene encodes CDR1 SGHNT and CDR2 YYREEE (reference sequence). Here the CDR3 reads CASSPWTGQGETQYF. CDR3 DNA sequence: TGTGCCAGCAGCCCTTGGACAGGACAGGGGGAGACCCAGTACTTC.

This clone occurred once. The chain recombines TRBV11-1 with TRBJ2-2; the D gene is possibly TRBD1 (5 bases). Germline CDR1 and CDR2: SGHAT and FQDESV (reference sequence). Trimming removed 5 bases from V and 4 bases from J, with 11 bases in between. This CDR3 is built from 14 residues. The CDR3 bases are TGTGCCAGCAGCCCCCACAGGCTCACCGGGGAGCTGTTTTTT. Translating gives CASSPHRLTGELFF.

V gene TRBV5-1 combines with J gene TRBJ1-4; D is ambiguous. Germline V lookup: CDR1 SGHRS, CDR2 YFSETQ. This CDR3 comprises 15 residues. V was pared by 0 bases and J by 3 bases, with 9 bases between. The CDR3 region is CASSLGTVPNEKLFF. The CDR3 DNA reads TGCGCCAGCAGCTTGGGAACGGTTCCTAATGAAAAACTGTTTTTT.

The chain couples TRBV5-4 to TRBJ2-5; D is perhaps TRBD2 (6 bases). CDR1 and CDR2 from the germline V gene are SGHNT and YYREEE (reference sequence). CDR3 length: 15 residues. With 4 bases removed from V and 2 bases from J, the gap between germline ends came to 15 bases. CDR3 in amino acids: CASSPRGGDQETQYF. The CDR3 DNA follows: TGTGCCAGCAGCCCGCGGGGAGGAGATCAAGAGACCCAGTACTTC.

This clone was detected once. The chain employs TRBV5-1 and TRBJ1-2, with 7 nucleotides matching TRBD1. Trimming took 4 bases from V and 8 from J; bases not matched to a gene: 11. Germline V gene sequence: CDR1 SGHRS, CDR2 YFSETQ. This CDR3 spans 14 amino acids. The CDR3 DNA is TGCGCCAGCAGCCAGACAGGGAATTCAATAGGCTACACCTTC. Protein product: CASSQTGNSIGYTF.

The chain has TRBV2 and TRBJ1-1, with 7 nucleotides matching TRBD1. The CDR3 is 15 amino acids. Trimming cost V 5 bases and J 0 bases; bases outside gene matches: 6. Germline lookup yields CDR1 SNHLY and CDR2 FYNNEI. CDR3 sequence reads: CASSKQGTMNTEAFF. CDR3 coding DNA: TGTGCCAGCAGTAAACAGGGGACAATGAACACTGAAGCTTTCTTT. The whole variable domain, remainder taken from reference TRBV2 and TRBJ1-1, is EPEVTQTPSHQVTQMGQEVILRCVPISNHLYFYWYRQILGQKVEFLVSFYNNEISEKSEIFDDQFSVERPDGSNFTLKIRSTKLEDSAMYFCASSKQGTMNTEAFFGQGTRLTVV.

The chain has TRBV7-6 and TRBJ2-7, with a possible D match to TRBD2 (5 bases). CDR1 and CDR2 (germline): SGHVS, FNYEAQ. The CDR3 is made up of 14 amino acids. Trimming stripped 5 bases from V and 7 bases from J, with 18 bases between. The CDR3: CASSPTLATYEQYF. The DNA for the CDR3 is TGTGCCAGCAGCCCTACCCTAGCTACTTATGAGCAGTACTTC.

The chain combines TRBV28 with TRBJ2-4; the match to TRBD2 covers 7 bases. The V segment lost 7 bases and the J segment 0 bases; nucleotides outside the gene matches: 9. The CDR3 consists of 16 residues. CDR1 and CDR2 (germline): MDHEN, SYDVKM. For the CDR3, the DNA is TGTGCCAGCACCGAGGGAGGGGTCCGAGCCAAAAACATTCAGTACTTC. Its translation is CASTEGGVRAKNIQYF.

This chain connects TRBV5-1 to TRBJ2-5; TRBD2 agrees at 15 bases. V lost 7 bases and J lost 5; bases outside the gene matches: 6. Germline CDR1 SGHRS, CDR2 YFSETQ. The CDR3 loop spans 15 amino acids. CDR3 DNA sequence: TGCGCCAGCCCCGGGACTAGCGGGAGGCCCGAGACCCAGTACTTC. This codes for CASPGTSGRPETQYF.

The chain combines TRBV2 with TRBJ2-5, with 8 bases lining up with TRBD1. Germline V gene lookup returns CDR1 SNHLY and CDR2 FYNNEI. The CDR3 sequence is 15 residues long. The V gene end was trimmed by 4 bases and the J gene end by 2 bases; junction bases not matched to a gene: 6. The CDR3 nucleotides are TGTGCCAGCAGTGGGGCAGGGGGCAGTCAAGAGACCCAGTACTTC. This translates into CASSGAGGSQETQYF.